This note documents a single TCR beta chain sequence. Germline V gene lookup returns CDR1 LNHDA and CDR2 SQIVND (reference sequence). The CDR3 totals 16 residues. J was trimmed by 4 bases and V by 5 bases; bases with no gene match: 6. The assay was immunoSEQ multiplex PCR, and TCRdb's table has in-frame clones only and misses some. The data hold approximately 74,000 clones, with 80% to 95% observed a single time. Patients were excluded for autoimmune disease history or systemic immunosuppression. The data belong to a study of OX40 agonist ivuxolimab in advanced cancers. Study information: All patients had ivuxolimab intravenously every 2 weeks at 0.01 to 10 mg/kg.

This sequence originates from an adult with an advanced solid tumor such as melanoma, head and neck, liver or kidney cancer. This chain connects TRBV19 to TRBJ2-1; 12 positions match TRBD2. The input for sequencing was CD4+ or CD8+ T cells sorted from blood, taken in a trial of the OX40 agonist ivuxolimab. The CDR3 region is CASSASSGGAYNEQFF. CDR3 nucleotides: TGTGCCAGTAGTGCCTCTAGCGGGGGGGCTTACAATGAGCAGTTCTTC.